Below, 10 T cell receptor beta chains from the same sample are listed, as sequenced in a study of shared clonotypes between healthy human individuals. Data came from immunoSEQ multiplex PCR; TCRdb stores just in-frame clones and leaves some out. The table records more than 450,000 clones, 60% to 85% of them present only once. Sequenced sample: PBMCs. Receptors were obtained from a woman aged 35 to 49 in good health. Some clones in this sample may be carry-over from other donors' samples.

The rearrangement links TRBV7-8 to TRBJ1-4; D not certain. There are 16 residues in the CDR3. The ends were cut back, 4 bases at V and 4 bases at J, with 16 bases in the middle. The germline V gene has CDR1 SGHVS and CDR2 FQNEAQ. This CDR3 is CASSYLFSSRNEKLFF. The CDR3 DNA sequence: TGTGCCAGCAGCTACCTATTCTCTTCCCGTAATGAAAAACTGTTTTTT.

This clone occurred a few times. J is TRBJ1-1 and V is TRBV11-1, with D possibly TRBD1 on 5 matching bases. Germline values: CDR1 SGHAT, CDR2 FQDESV (reference sequence). Trimming removed 6 bases at V and 3 bases at J, with 14 bases between. CDR3 size: 14 residues. The CDR3 DNA sequence: TGTGCCAGCAGTCCTTGGGGGAGGGACACTGAAGCTTTCTTT. This translates into CASSPWGRDTEAFF.

This clone was recorded once. CDR3 residues: CASSIDSNSYNEQFF. The CDR3, as DNA: TGTGCCAGTAGTATTGACTCAAACTCCTACAATGAGCAGTTCTTC. The V gene is TRBV19, the J gene TRBJ2-1; D uncertain. The CDR3 is made up of 15 amino acids. V lost 3 bases and J lost 0, with 9 bases in between. CDR1 is LNHDA and CDR2 is SQIVND in the germline V gene (reference sequence).

The rearrangement joins TRBV20-1 to TRBJ2-4; D is unclear. Germline assignment: CDR1 DFQATT and CDR2 SNEGSKA (reference sequence). The CDR3 runs 11 residues. CDR3 DNA: TGCAGCGGAAAAGCCAAAAACATTCAGTACTTC. It yields the protein CSGKAKNIQYF.

The CDR3 protein is CASSLGGAGHEQYF. The CDR3 DNA is TGTGCCAGCAGCTTAGGGGGGGCGGGCCACGAGCAGTACTTC. The chain uses TRBV11-2 and TRBJ2-7; perhaps D is TRBD1 or TRBD2 (6 bases each). V dropped 1 base and J dropped 5 bases, with 12 bases sitting between them. Germline lookup yields CDR1 SGHAT and CDR2 FQNNGV. This CDR3 spans 14 amino acids.

V is TRBV7-9 and J is TRBJ2-7, with 7 bases aligning to TRBD1. Trimming cost V 2 bases and J 6 bases; bases outside gene matches: 7. Germline V gene sequence: CDR1 SEHNR, CDR2 FQNEAQ (reference sequence). The CDR3 extends over 14 amino acids. The CDR3 sequence: CASSLLPGGSEQYF. CDR3 DNA sequence: TGTGCCAGCAGCTTACTTCCAGGGGGAAGCGAGCAGTACTTC.

V gene TRBV21-1 combines with J gene TRBJ2-7; the table's D gene call, TRBD2, was not cross checked with the DNA. TRBV21-1 is flagged as a pseudogene. The CDR3 runs 15 residues. The CDR3 loop reads CASSKGGGWAYEQYF. CDR3 DNA: TGTGCCAGCAGCAAAGGTGGAGGGTGGGCCTACGAGCAGTACTTC.

The rearrangement links TRBV21-1 to TRBJ2-7; whether TRBD2, the table's D call, matches the DNA was not checked. TRBV21-1 is a known pseudogene. This CDR3 is built from 13 residues. The CDR3: CASSKGPFYEQYF. DNA for the CDR3: TGTGCCAGCAGCAAAGGTCCCTTCTACGAGCAGTACTTC.

The CDR3 DNA is TGTGCCAGCAGCCCAAACGGGGATGGTGAAAAACTGTTTTTT. It translates to CASSPNGDGEKLFF. The chain recombines TRBV27 with TRBJ1-4; no reliable D call. Germline loops: CDR1 MNHEY, CDR2 SMNVEV (reference sequence). CDR3 length equals 14 residues. V shed 6 bases and J shed 7 bases, with 15 bases lying between them. Together with reference TRBV27 and TRBJ1-4, the CDR3 gives the full variable domain: EAQVTQNPRYLITVTGKKLTVTCSQNMNHEYMSWYRQDPGLGLRQIYYSMNVEVTDKGDVPEGYKVSRKEKRNFPLILESPSPNQTSLYFCASSPNGDGEKLFFGSGTQLSVL.

Comments on this clone: Germline and junction disagree at one end, which may indicate a read error. The rearrangement links TRBV6-5 to TRBJ2-6; perhaps TRBD1 as D (6 bases). The CDR3 is made up of 15 amino acids. Looked up from germline, CDR1 is MNHEY and CDR2 is SVGAGI. CDR3 bases: TGTGCCTGCAGGGGAATAAGCTCTGGGGCCAACGTCCTGACTTTC. Its translation is CACRGISSGANVLTF.